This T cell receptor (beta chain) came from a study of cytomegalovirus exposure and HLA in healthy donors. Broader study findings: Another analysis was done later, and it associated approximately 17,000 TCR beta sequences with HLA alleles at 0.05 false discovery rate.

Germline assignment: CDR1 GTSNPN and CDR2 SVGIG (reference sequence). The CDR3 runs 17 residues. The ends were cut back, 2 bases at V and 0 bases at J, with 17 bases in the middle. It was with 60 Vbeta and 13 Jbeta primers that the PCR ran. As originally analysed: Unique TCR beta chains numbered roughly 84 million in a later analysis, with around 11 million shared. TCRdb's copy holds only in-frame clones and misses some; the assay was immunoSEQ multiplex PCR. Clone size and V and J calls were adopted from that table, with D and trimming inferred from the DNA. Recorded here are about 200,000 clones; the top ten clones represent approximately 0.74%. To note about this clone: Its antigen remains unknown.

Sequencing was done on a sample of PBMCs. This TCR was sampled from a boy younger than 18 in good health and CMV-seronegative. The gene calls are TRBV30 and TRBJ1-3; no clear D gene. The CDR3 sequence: CAWSILVHRFSGNTIYF. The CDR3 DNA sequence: TGTGCCTGGAGTATCCTTGTACATCGATTCTCTGGAAACACCATATATTTT.